These 5 T cell receptor beta chains originate from one sample sequenced in a study of blood T cell repertoires in COVID-19. Some clones are missing from TCRdb's copy, which holds only in-frame ones; the method was immunoSEQ multiplex PCR. The sample consists of over 65,000 clones, about 87% of them appearing once. The sequenced sample was peripheral blood. These receptor sequences come from a man in his fifties or sixties with active COVID-19.

The CDR3 spells CASSLLAGGKNIQYF. In DNA form, the CDR3 reads TGTGCCAGCAGTTTACTAGCGGGAGGCAAAAACATTCAGTACTTC. V gene TRBV28 combines with J gene TRBJ2-4, with 11 bases that match TRBD2. The CDR3 loop spans 15 amino acids. With V trimmed by 2 bases and J by 3 bases, 0 bases remained unmatched. Germline loops: CDR1 MDHEN, CDR2 SYDVKM. The entire variable domain, with the rest obtained from reference TRBV28 and TRBJ2-4, is as follows: DVKVTQSSRYLVKRTGEKVFLECVQDMDHENMFWYRQDPGLGLRLIYFSYDVKMKEKGDIPEGYSVSREKKERFSLILESASTNQTSMYLCASSLLAGGKNIQYFGAGTRLSVL.

The chain joins TRBV4-1 to TRBJ2-7; 7 bases fit TRBD2. This CDR3 comprises 14 residues. J gave up 0 bases and V 1 base, and 0 bases lay outside the gene matches. Germline V gives CDR1 MGHRA, CDR2 YSYEKL. CDR3 in DNA: TGCGCCAGCAGCCAAGGGGAGGGCTCCTACGAGCAGTACTTC. Encoded protein: CASSQGEGSYEQYF.

V is TRBV7-9 and J is TRBJ2-1, with D tentatively TRBD1 (5 bases). Per germline, CDR1 SEHNR and CDR2 FQNEAQ (reference sequence). Trimming cost V 9 bases and J 3 bases, with 9 bases left between them. The CDR3 covers 12 residues. CDR3 sequence: CASDSNYNEQFF. CDR3 in DNA: TGTGCCAGTGACAGTAACTACAATGAGCAGTTCTTC.

The chain recombines TRBV4-1 with TRBJ2-7; 9 nucleotides match TRBD2. The CDR3 extends over 18 amino acids. Germline V CDR1 and CDR2: MGHRA, YSYEKL. J gave up 7 bases and V 5 bases, and 21 bases lay outside the gene matches. The CDR3 DNA reads as TGCGCCAGCAGCGACCGCTTCCTAGCGGGGTCAATGCATCAAGAGCAGTACTTC. This sequence encodes CASSDRFLAGSMHQEQYF.

V is TRBV5-1 and J is TRBJ2-1, with TRBD1 identical over 7 bases. CDR1 is SGHRS and CDR2 is YFSETQ in the germline V gene. This CDR3 comprises 15 residues. V gave up 0 bases and J gave up 2 bases; unmatched junction bases: 2. The CDR3 here is CASSLGGQTYNEQFF. The CDR3 DNA is TGCGCCAGCAGCTTGGGGGGACAGACCTACAATGAGCAGTTCTTC.